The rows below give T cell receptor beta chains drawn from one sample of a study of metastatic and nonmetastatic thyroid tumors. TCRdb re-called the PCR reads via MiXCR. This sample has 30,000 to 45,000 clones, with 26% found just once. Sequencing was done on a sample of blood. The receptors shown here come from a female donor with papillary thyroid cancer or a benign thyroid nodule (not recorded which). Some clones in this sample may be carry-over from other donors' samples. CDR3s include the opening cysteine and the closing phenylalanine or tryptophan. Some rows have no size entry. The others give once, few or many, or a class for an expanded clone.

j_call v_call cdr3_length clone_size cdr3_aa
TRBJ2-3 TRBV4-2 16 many CASSLQGGAGTDTQYF
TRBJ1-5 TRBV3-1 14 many CASSSRGLNQPQHF
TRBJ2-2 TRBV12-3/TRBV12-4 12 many CASSFPHGELFF
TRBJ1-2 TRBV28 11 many CASRIKGGYTF
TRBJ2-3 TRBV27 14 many CASSLPGSTDTQYF
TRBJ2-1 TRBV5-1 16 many CASSLPRGRDYNEQFF
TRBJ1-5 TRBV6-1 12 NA CASRQGNQPQHF
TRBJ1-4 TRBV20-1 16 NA CSASGRTGALSEKLFF
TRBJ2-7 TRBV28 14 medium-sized CASRSGQEDGEQYF
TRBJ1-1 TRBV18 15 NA CASSQGRIENTEAFF
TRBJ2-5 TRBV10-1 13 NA CASSGGVQETQYF
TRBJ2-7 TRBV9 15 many CASSAGTGEGYEQYF
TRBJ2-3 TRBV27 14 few CASSLTESTDTQYF
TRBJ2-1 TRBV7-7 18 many CASSLYHPSSGRLNEQFF
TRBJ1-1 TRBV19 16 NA CASSIGVKTANTEAFF
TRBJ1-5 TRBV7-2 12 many CASSLGDQPQHF
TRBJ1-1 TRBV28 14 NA CASSLLGGNTEAFF
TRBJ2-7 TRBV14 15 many CASSQHGTGANEQYF
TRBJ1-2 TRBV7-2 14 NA CASSLGQGAFEYTF
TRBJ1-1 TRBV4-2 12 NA CASSPGGSEAFF
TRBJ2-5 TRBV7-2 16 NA CASSLSPVGGQETQYF
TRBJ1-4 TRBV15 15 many CATSLNRGTNEKLFF
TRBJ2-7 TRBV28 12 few CASRLTDYEQYF
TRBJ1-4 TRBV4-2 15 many CASSADRATNEKLFF
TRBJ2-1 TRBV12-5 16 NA CASGSAGPDSYNEQFF
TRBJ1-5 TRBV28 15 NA CASSSGTVSNQPQHF
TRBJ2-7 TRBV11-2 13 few CASSPSVYHEQYF
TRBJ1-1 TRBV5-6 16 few CASSLETGYTNTEAFF
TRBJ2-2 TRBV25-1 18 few CASSEYQGVGINTGELFF
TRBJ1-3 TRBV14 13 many CASSYQAGNTIYF
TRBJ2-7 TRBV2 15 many CASSASTSGTLEQYF
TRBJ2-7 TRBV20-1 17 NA CSARPGTSWTLTYEQYF
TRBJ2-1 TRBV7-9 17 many CASSPPPDRGVPNEQFF
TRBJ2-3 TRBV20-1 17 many CSATLAGAGVVTDTQYF
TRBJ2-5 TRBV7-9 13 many CASSLGQRETQYF
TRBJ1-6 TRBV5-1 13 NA CASSRGDNSPLHF
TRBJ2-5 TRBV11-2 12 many CASSLEFETQYF